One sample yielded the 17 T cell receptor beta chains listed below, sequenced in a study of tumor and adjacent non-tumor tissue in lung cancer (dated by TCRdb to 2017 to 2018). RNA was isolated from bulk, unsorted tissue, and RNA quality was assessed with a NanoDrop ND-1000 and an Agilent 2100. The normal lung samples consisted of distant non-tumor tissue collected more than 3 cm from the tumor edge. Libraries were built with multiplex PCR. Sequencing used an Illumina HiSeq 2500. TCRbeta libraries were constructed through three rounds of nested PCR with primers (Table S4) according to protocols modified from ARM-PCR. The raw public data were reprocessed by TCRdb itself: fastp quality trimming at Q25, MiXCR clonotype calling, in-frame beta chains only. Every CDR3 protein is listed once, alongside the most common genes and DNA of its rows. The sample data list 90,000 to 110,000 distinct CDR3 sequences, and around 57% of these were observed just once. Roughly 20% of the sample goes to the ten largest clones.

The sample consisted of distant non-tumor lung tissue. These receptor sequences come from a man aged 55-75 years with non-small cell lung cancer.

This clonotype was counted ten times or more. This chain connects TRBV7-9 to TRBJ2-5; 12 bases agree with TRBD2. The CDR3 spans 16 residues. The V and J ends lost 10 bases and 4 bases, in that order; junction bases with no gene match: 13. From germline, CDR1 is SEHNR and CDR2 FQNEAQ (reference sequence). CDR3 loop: CAIETSGGGRGETQYF. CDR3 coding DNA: TGTGCCATAGAGACTAGCGGGGGTGGTAGAGGAGAGACCCAGTACTTC.

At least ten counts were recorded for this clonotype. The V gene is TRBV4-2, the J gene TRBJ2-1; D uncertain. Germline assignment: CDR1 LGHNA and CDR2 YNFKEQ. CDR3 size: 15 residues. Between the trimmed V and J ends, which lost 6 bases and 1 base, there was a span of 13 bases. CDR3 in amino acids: CASSRSLQSYNEQFF. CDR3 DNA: TGTGCCAGCAGTCGATCGCTGCAATCCTACAATGAGCAGTTCTTC.

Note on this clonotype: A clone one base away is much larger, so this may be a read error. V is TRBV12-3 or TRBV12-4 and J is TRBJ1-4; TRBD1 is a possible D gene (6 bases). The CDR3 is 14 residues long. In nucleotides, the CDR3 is TGTGCCATCAGTTTGTCAGGGGAGAGCGAAAAACTGTTTTTT. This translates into CAISLSGESEKLFF.

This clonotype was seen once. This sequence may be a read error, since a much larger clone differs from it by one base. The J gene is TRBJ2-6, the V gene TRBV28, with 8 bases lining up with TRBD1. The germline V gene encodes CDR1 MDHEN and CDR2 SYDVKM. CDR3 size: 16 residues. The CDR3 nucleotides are TGTGCCAGCAGTCCCTGGACAGGGTTCGGGGCCAACGTCCCGACTTTC. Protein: CASSPWTGFGANVPTF. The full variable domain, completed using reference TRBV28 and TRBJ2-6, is DVKVTQSSRYLVKRTGEKVFLECVQDMDHENMFWYRQDPGLGLRLIYFSYDVKMKEKGDIPEGYSVSREKKERFSLILESASTNQTSMYLCASSPWTGFGANVPTFGAGSRLTVL.

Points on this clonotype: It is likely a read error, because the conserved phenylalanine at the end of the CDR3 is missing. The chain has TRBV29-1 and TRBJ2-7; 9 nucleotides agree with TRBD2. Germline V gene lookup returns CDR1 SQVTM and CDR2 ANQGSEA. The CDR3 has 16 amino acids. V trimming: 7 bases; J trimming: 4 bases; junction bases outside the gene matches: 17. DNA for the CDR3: TGCAGCGCTCAGACAGCCGGGACTAGCTGGATGTACGAGCAGTACATC. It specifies CSAQTAGTSWMYEQYI.

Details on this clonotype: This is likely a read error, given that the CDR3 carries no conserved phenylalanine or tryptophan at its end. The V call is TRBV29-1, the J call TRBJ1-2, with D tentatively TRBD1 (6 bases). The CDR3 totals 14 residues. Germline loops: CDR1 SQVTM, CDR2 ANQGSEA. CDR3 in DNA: TGCAGCGTGACGGGGGCAGACCGTAACTATAGCTACACCCTC. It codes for CSVTGADRNYSYTL.

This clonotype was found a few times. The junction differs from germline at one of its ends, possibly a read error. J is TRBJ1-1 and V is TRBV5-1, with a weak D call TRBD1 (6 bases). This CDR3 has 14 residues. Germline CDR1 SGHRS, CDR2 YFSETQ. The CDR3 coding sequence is TGCGCCAGCAGCTTGACTGGGGGCGCTTCTGAGGCTTTCTTT. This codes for CASSLTGGASEAFF. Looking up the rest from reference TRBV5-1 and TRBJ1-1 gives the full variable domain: KAGVTQTPRYLIKTRGQQVTLSCSPISGHRSVSWYQQTPGQGLQFLFEYFSETQRNKGNFPGRFSGRQFSNSRSEMNVSTLELGDSALYLCASSLTGGASEAFFGQGTRLTVV.

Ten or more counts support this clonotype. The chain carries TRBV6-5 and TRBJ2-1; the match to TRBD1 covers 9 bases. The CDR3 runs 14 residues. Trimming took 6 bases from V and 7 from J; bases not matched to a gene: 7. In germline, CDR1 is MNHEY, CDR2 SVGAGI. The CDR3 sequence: CASRRGQGWNEQFF. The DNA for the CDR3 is TGTGCCAGCAGACGAGGACAGGGGTGGAATGAGCAGTTCTTC.

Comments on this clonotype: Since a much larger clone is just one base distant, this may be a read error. This chain's CDR3 is CSVTPGLAGGYEQFF. DNA of the CDR3: TGCAGTGTTACGCCGGGACTAGCGGGGGGCTATGAGCAGTTCTTC. The chain carries TRBV20-1 and TRBJ2-1, with 15 nucleotides matching TRBD2. This CDR3 region has 15 residues. V shed 7 bases, J shed 8 bases, and the junction held 9 bases outside the gene matches. Germline loops: CDR1 DFQATT, CDR2 SNEGSKA (reference sequence).

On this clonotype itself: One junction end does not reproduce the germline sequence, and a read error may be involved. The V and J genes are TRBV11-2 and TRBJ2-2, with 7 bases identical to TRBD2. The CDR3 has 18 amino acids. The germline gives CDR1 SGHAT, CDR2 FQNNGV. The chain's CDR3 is CASSSGLTGATSTGELFF. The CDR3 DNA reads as TGTGCCAGCAGCTCGGGACTAACGGGAGCGACGAGCACCGGTGAGCTGTTTTTT.

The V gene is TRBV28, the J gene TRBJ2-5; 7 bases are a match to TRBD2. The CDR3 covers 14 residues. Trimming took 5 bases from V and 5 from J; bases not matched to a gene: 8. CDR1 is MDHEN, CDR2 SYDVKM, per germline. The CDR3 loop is CASSTPGGSETQYF. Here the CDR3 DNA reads TGTGCCAGCAGTACCCCTGGCGGGAGCGAGACCCAGTACTTC. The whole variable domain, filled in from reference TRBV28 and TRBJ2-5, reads DVKVTQSSRYLVKRTGEKVFLECVQDMDHENMFWYRQDPGLGLRLIYFSYDVKMKEKGDIPEGYSVSREKKERFSLILESASTNQTSMYLCASSTPGGSETQYFGPGTRLLVL.

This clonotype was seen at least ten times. The CDR3 DNA reads as TGTGCCAGCACCCGTCTAGCGGGGGCCCTCACCGGGGAGCTGTTTTTT. It is translated as CASTRLAGALTGELFF. This chain joins TRBV6-5 and TRBJ2-2, with 10 bases lining up with TRBD2. Germline assignment: CDR1 MNHEY and CDR2 SVGAGI. CDR3 length: 16 amino acids. V gave up 7 bases and J gave up 4 bases; unmatched junction bases: 9.

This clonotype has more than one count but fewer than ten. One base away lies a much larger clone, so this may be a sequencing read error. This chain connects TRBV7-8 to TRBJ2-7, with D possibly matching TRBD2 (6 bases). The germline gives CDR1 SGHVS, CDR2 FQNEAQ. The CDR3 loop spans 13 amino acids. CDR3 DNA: TGTGCCAACAGCGGGCGGGAAGGCTACGAGCAGTACTTC. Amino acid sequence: CANSGREGYEQYF. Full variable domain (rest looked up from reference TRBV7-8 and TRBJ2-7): GAGVSQSPRYKVAKRGQDVALRCDPISGHVSLFWYQQALGQGPEFLTYFQNEAQLDKSGLPSDRFFAERPEGSVSTLKIQRTQQEDSAVYLCANSGREGYEQYFGPGTRLTVT.

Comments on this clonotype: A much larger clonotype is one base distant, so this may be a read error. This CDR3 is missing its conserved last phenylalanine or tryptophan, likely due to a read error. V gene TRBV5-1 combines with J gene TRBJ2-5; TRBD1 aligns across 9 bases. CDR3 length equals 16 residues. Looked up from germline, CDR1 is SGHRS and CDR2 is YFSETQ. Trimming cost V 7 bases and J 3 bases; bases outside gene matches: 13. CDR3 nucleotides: TGCGCCAGCCAGAACACCGGGACAGGGTTTGAAGAGACCCAGTACCTC. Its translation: CASQNTGTGFEETQYL.

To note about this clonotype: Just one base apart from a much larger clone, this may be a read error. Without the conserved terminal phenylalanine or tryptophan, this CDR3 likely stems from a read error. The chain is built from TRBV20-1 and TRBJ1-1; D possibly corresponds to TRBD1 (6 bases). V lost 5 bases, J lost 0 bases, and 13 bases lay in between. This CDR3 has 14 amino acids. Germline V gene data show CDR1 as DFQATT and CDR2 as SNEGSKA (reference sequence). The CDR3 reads CSAQPTGMNTEAFL. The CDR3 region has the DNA TGCAGTGCTCAGCCGACAGGCATGAACACTGAAGCTTTCTTA.

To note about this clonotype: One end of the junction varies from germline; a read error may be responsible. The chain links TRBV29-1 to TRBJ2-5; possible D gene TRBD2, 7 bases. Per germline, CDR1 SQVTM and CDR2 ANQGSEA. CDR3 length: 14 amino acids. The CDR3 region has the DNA TGCAACGTTGGGGGGCTAGCGGAAGTGGAGACCCAGTACTTC. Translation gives CNVGGLAEVETQYF.

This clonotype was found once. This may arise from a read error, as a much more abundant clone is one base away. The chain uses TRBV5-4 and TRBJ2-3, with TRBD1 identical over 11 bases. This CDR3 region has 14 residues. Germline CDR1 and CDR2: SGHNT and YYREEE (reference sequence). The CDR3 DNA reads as TGTGACAGCAGCAGCCGAGGACAGGGGGCTGCGCAGTATTTT. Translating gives CDSSSRGQGAAQYF.